The source of this T cell receptor beta chain is a study of post-analysis software for immune sequencing data. Study-level information: Relapsing-remitting, secondary progressive and progressive-relapsing forms of multiple sclerosis all featured among disease courses.

Study outcomes and limitations: Comparison of patients with controls showed about 5 TRBV segments more frequent in patients, TRBV5-6, TRBV5-1 and TRBV20-1 among them. Batch-matched samples strongly co-clustered by F measure.

Tagging with unique molecular identifiers was a feature of the TCR beta cDNA libraries. TCRdb independently ran MiXCR on the PCR reads; one entry per CDR3 protein. Among about 770,000 distinct CDR3 sequences listed, more than 45% were seen once. CDR1 MDHEN and CDR2 SYDVKM come from the germline V gene. The CDR3 spans 17 residues. The trim removed 6 bases at V and 7 bases at J, leaving 20 bases unmatched. About this clonotype itself: The antigen is not known.

The sequenced sample consisted of blood. The chain joins TRBV28 to TRBJ1-1; 7 nucleotides align to TRBD1. The sequence was obtained from a girl between 10 and 17 years old with multiple sclerosis. The CDR3 DNA reads TGTGCCAGCAGCCTAACGGGGACAGTCGGGAGGGAAGATGAAGCTTTCTTT. Protein sequence: CASSLTGTVGREDEAFF.